Listed here are 25 T cell receptor beta chains from one sample, sequenced in a study of T cells after yellow fever vaccination. TCRdb re-called the 5' RACE reads through MiXCR, storing one row per CDR3 protein. The table includes over 110,000 distinct CDR3 sequences, roughly 8.2% detected once. The input for sequencing was CD4+ T cells sorted from PBMCs, taken 5 days after the yellow fever booster vaccination. The receptors come from a man aged 25 to 40 who received the YFV17D yellow fever vaccine.

Many counts were recorded for this clonotype. J is TRBJ2-3 and V is TRBV5-1; TRBD1 is a possible D gene (5 bases). CDR1 is SGHRS and CDR2 is YFSETQ in the germline V gene. The CDR3 extends over 15 amino acids. V was clipped by 5 bases and J by 2 bases, with 15 bases between them. The CDR3 sequence: CASRFRAEPTDTQYF. The CDR3 region has the DNA TGCGCCAGCAGGTTCAGGGCCGAACCCACAGATACGCAGTATTTT.

This clonotype was recorded many times. The chain has TRBV6-5 and TRBJ2-1, with 14 bases identical to TRBD2. From germline, CDR1 is MNHEY and CDR2 SVGAGI. The CDR3 contains 15 residues. Unmatched junction bases numbered 4, after V lost 2 bases and J lost 10 bases. CDR3 sequence (DNA): TGTGCCAGCAGTTACCGCGGGACTAGCGGGAGAGAGCAGTTCTTC. Its translation: CASSYRGTSGREQFF.

This clonotype was recorded at least ten times. The chain is built from TRBV7-2 and TRBJ2-5; possibly TRBD2 for D (7 bases). The CDR3 is 17 residues long. CDR1 is SGHTA, CDR2 FQGNSA, per germline. Trimming took off 1 base at V and 4 bases at J, with 19 bases between the two ends. CDR3 region: CASSLVSVGGGGETQYF. In nucleotides, the CDR3 is TGTGCCAGCAGCTTAGTATCGGTAGGGGGGGGTGGAGAGACCCAGTACTTC.

The chain uses TRBV7-2 and TRBJ2-1, with D unclear. V gave up 5 bases and J gave up 4 bases, with 12 bases separating them. Germline V gives CDR1 SGHTA, CDR2 FQGNSA. This CDR3 has 14 amino acids. The CDR3 DNA is TGTGCCAGCAGCCCGGACCCGCGGTACAATGAGCAGTTCTTC. Amino acids: CASSPDPRYNEQFF. Variable domain in full (rest from reference TRBV7-2 and TRBJ2-1): GAGVSQSPSNKVTEKGKDVELRCDPISGHTALYWYRQSLGQGLEFLIYFQGNSAPDKSGLPSDRFSAERTGGSVSTLTIQRTQQEDSAVYLCASSPDPRYNEQFFGPGTRLTVL.

This clonotype has at least ten counts. CDR3 nucleotide sequence: TGTGCCAGCAGTTTATCCGGGAGTCGGTACGAGCAGTACTTC. Translation gives CASSLSGSRYEQYF. This sequence joins TRBV27 and TRBJ2-7; perhaps TRBD2 as D (6 bases). The V gene's germline CDR1 is MNHEY and CDR2 SMNVEV (reference sequence). CDR3 length: 14 residues. The V end was cut by 0 bases, the J end by 4 bases, with 10 bases between.

This clonotype was recorded many times. J is TRBJ1-5 and V is TRBV4-2; maybe TRBD1 (6 bases). The germline CDR1 and CDR2 sequences are LGHNA and YNFKEQ. V was pared by 0 bases and J by 2 bases, with 11 bases between. The CDR3 has 16 amino acids. The CDR3 sequence is CASSQEEQGRNQPQHF. CDR3 nucleotides: TGTGCCAGCAGCCAAGAAGAACAGGGACGCAATCAGCCCCAGCATTTT.

This clonotype has at least ten counts. CDR3 bases: TGTGCCACCAGTGACCGTTCAGGGGGGCAAGAGACCCAGTACTTC. It yields the protein CATSDRSGGQETQYF. V and J are TRBV24-1 and TRBJ2-5, with a weak D call TRBD1 (7 bases). Germline V gene lookup returns CDR1 KGHDR and CDR2 SFDVKD. The CDR3 spans 15 residues. Trimming pared 4 bases from V and 2 bases from J, leaving 13 bases between.

In its sample, this clonotype was seen many times. The chain combines TRBV7-2 with TRBJ2-1; TRBD2 agrees at 8 bases. With 0 bases clipped from V and 12 bases from J, the junction kept 4 bases outside the gene matches. CDR3 length equals 13 residues. Germline V CDR1 and CDR2: SGHTA, FQGNSA. The CDR3 loop reads CASSLASREGQFF. CDR3 DNA sequence: TGTGCCAGCAGCTTAGCGTCCCGGGAGGGGCAGTTCTTC.

This clonotype was seen many times. The chain links TRBV20-1 to TRBJ1-5; D is uncertain. Trimming cost V 2 bases and J 1 base, with 3 bases left between them. The length of the CDR3 is 12 residues. Germline CDR1 DFQATT, CDR2 SNEGSKA (reference sequence). CDR3 protein: CSARPSNQPQHF. The CDR3 DNA reads TGCAGTGCTAGACCCAGCAATCAGCCCCAGCATTTT.

This clonotype was detected ten times or more. The junction departs from the called germline gene at one end, perhaps through a read error. The chain recombines TRBV7-2 with TRBJ2-5; D call uncertain. From germline, CDR1 is SGHTA and CDR2 FQGNSA. This CDR3 has 14 residues. The DNA for the CDR3 is TGTGCCAGCAGCCCGGCTCTTGCCCGAGAGCCCCAGTACTTC. Translated, it gives CASSPALAREPQYF.

A few counts support this clonotype. The V gene is TRBV4-2, the J gene TRBJ1-5, with 7 bases fitting TRBD1. Germline assignment: CDR1 LGHNA and CDR2 YNFKEQ. Trimming at V came to 5 bases and at J to 0 bases, leaving 4 bases not matched to a gene. The CDR3 length is 15 residues. CDR3 amino acids: CASSLGQYSNQPQHF. CDR3 sequence (DNA): TGTGCCAGCAGCTTGGGACAGTATAGCAATCAGCCCCAGCATTTT.

In regard to this clonotype: A much larger clonotype is one base distant, so this may be a read error. The chain uses TRBV3-1 and TRBJ2-2, with 9 bases lining up with TRBD2. Germline V gene data show CDR1 as LGHDT and CDR2 as YNNKEL (reference sequence). The CDR3 totals 16 residues. The CDR3 DNA follows: TGTGTCAGCAGCCGTAGCGGGAGAGGGAACACCGGGGAGCTGTTTTTT. This translates into CVSSRSGRGNTGELFF.

This clonotype occurred many times. The chain couples TRBV20-1 to TRBJ2-7; the match to TRBD1 covers 10 bases. V was clipped by 8 bases and J by 2 bases; unmatched bases: 6. CDR1 DFQATT and CDR2 SNEGSKA come from the germline V gene (reference sequence). This CDR3 has 13 residues. This CDR3 is CSTPGQGTYEQYF. CDR3 in DNA: TGCAGTACACCGGGACAGGGGACCTACGAGCAGTACTTC.

A few counts support this clonotype. The V gene is TRBV4-3, the J gene TRBJ2-1; 8 bases are a match to TRBD2. The J segment lost 4 bases and the V segment lost 1 base, leaving 3 bases of the junction unmatched. Germline-derived CDR1 and CDR2 are LGHNA and YSLEER. There are 15 residues in the CDR3. The CDR3 region is CASSQAPGGYNEQFF. The CDR3 DNA reads as TGCGCCAGCAGCCAAGCGCCGGGAGGGTACAATGAGCAGTTCTTC.

This clonotype was recorded a few times. The V call is TRBV29-1, the J call TRBJ1-3; D not resolved. The V gene lost 4 bases and the J gene lost 0 bases, with 10 bases spanning the gap. This CDR3 comprises 14 residues. Germline V lookup: CDR1 SQVTM, CDR2 ANQGSEA. The CDR3: CSVVPPGSGNTIYF. CDR3 DNA: TGCAGCGTTGTGCCCCCGGGCTCTGGAAACACCATATATTTT.

This clonotype was recorded many times. This chain connects TRBV15 to TRBJ2-7; D ambiguous. Trimming shortened V by 0 bases and J by 5 bases, and 8 bases separated the two germline ends. Germline lookup yields CDR1 LNHNV and CDR2 YYDKDF (reference sequence). The CDR3 is made up of 13 amino acids. Here the CDR3 DNA reads TGTGCCACCAGCAGAGATAACAGCAACGAGCAGTACTTC. Encoded protein: CATSRDNSNEQYF.

This clonotype appeared many times. The chain joins TRBV18 to TRBJ1-1; TRBD1 matches at 8 bases. The CDR3 sequence is 15 residues long. With V trimmed by 4 bases and J by 5 bases, 9 bases remained unmatched. Per the germline V gene, CDR1 is KGHSH and CDR2 is LQKENI. The CDR3 spells CASSLYTDRETEAFF. As DNA, the CDR3 is TGTGCCAGCTCACTCTATACGGACAGGGAAACTGAAGCTTTCTTT.

The chain recombines TRBV4-2 with TRBJ2-2; the match to TRBD1 covers 9 bases. The germline gives CDR1 LGHNA, CDR2 YNFKEQ. The J segment lost 3 bases and the V segment lost 4 bases, leaving 6 bases of the junction unmatched. This CDR3 contains 16 residues. This chain's CDR3 is CASSPGQGRYTGELFF. The CDR3 nucleotides read TGTGCCAGCAGCCCTGGACAGGGGCGATACACCGGGGAGCTGTTTTTT.

This clonotype appeared a few times. The chain combines TRBV25-1 with TRBJ1-2; D is uncertain. In germline, CDR1 is MGHDK, CDR2 SYGVNS. Trimming pared 6 bases from V and 0 bases from J, leaving 5 bases between. The CDR3 loop spans 12 amino acids. The CDR3 spells CASRDTNYGYTF. The CDR3 DNA is TGTGCCAGCAGAGACACTAACTATGGCTACACCTTC.

There are many counts of this clonotype. The chain links TRBV6-5 to TRBJ2-1; tentatively, D is TRBD2 (6 bases). V was shortened by 4 bases and J by 4 bases, with 17 bases between the two germline ends. Per the germline V gene, CDR1 is MNHEY and CDR2 is SVGAGI. The CDR3 is 16 residues long. The CDR3 loop reads CASSSRGSGIYNEQFF. The DNA of the CDR3 is TGTGCCAGCAGTTCCCGGGGTAGCGGAATTTACAATGAGCAGTTCTTC.

This clonotype came up a few times. This chain links TRBV5-1 with TRBJ2-7; 9 nucleotides agree with TRBD2. Germline loops: CDR1 SGHRS, CDR2 YFSETQ. The CDR3 extends over 18 amino acids. V lost 0 bases to trimming and J lost 4 bases; unmatched junction nucleotides: 14. In DNA, the CDR3 is TGCGCCAGCAGCTTGGTTACAGCGGGAGGTATTTCGGGATACGAGCAGTACTTC. Its protein is CASSLVTAGGISGYEQYF. The variable domain in full, completed from reference TRBV5-1 and TRBJ2-7, reads KAGVTQTPRYLIKTRGQQVTLSCSPISGHRSVSWYQQTPGQGLQFLFEYFSETQRNKGNFPGRFSGRQFSNSRSEMNVSTLELGDSALYLCASSLVTAGGISGYEQYFGPGTRLTVT.

This clonotype has ten or more counts. The rearrangement uses TRBV20-1 and TRBJ2-7; TRBD2 matches 10 bases. The trim removed 4 bases at V and 0 bases at J, leaving 3 bases unmatched. The CDR3 loop spans 14 amino acids. Germline-derived CDR1 and CDR2 are DFQATT and SNEGSKA (reference sequence). The CDR3 sequence is CSAKLAGISYEQYF. The CDR3 DNA reads TGCAGTGCTAAACTAGCGGGAATCTCCTACGAGCAGTACTTC.

This clonotype was recorded many times. The chain couples TRBV7-2 to TRBJ1-1; D unresolved. The germline gives CDR1 SGHTA, CDR2 FQGNSA. This CDR3 region has 14 residues. Trimming pared 5 bases from V and 1 base from J, leaving 11 bases between. Here the CDR3 DNA reads TGTGCCAGCAGCCAAACCCGACAGAACACTGAAGCTTTCTTT. Translation gives CASSQTRQNTEAFF.

This clonotype was counted once. A much larger clone lies one base from this, so it may be a read error. The chain carries TRBV7-8 and TRBJ2-1; D ambiguous. The CDR3 is 15 amino acids. CDR1 is SGHVS and CDR2 is FQNEAQ in the germline V gene. The CDR3 loop is CASSLRLQSYNKQFF. DNA for the CDR3: TGTGCCAGCAGCTTAAGGCTCCAATCCTACAATAAGCAGTTCTTC.

The rearrangement joins TRBV15 to TRBJ2-5; D might be TRBD2 (6 bases). This CDR3 contains 14 residues. The V end was cut by 5 bases, the J end by 5 bases, with 15 bases between. CDR1 is LNHNV, CDR2 YYDKDF, per germline (reference sequence). CDR3 region: CATSPRNAGETQYF. CDR3 DNA sequence: TGTGCCACCAGCCCTCGGAACGCGGGGGAGACCCAGTACTTC.